A selection of T cell receptor beta chains follows, all from one sample in a study of blood T cell repertoires in COVID-19. TCRdb's table, derived via immunoSEQ multiplex PCR, lists solely in-frame clones and lacks some. Here the sample spans tens of thousands of clones, 75% to 90% being singletons. The sequencing sample was made of peripheral blood. These receptors came from a man between 60 and 70 years old with acute or convalescent COVID-19. Both conserved end residues are part of each CDR3. Each record gives: V gene, J gene, CDR3 protein.

>TRBV7-2|TRBJ2-1
CASSLAQGPGKQFF
>TRBV11-3|TRBJ2-1
CASSSGLGTHYNEQFF
>TRBV28|TRBJ2-7
CASSLGTDSYEQYF
>TRBV27|TRBJ2-1
CASSLSGPNNEQFF
>TRBV11-2|TRBJ2-3
CASSHSTDTQYF
>TRBV6-5|TRBJ1-1
CASRPPRQGGEAFF
>TRBV19|TRBJ2-3
CASSTVWPPGLPSTDTQYF
>TRBV30|TRBJ1-1
CAWDRTNTEAFF
>TRBV19|TRBJ2-2
CASRGRGRGTGELFF
>TRBV7-2|TRBJ2-6
CASSLVFSGDSGANVLTF
>TRBV24-1|TRBJ1-5
CATSDSTGDYNQPQHF
>TRBV12-5|TRBJ2-5
CASGQGLAETQYF
>TRBV18|TRBJ1-1
CASSTAGKTEAFF
>TRBV5-5|TRBJ1-1
CASSQGQANTEAFF
>TRBV12-3/TRBV12-4|TRBJ1-2
CASSFGREDGYTF
>TRBV18|TRBJ2-3
CASSPRVSGTSTDTQYF
>TRBV28|TRBJ2-7
CASTVTSGYYEQYF
>TRBV11-2|TRBJ2-3
CASSLGRDRVTDTQYF
>TRBV28|TRBJ1-5
CASSLYRSGAPQPQHF
>TRBV28|TRBJ2-1
CASNRLAGEEEQFF
>TRBV11-3|TRBJ2-1
CASSPGGGDTDIEQFF